This is a list of T cell receptor beta chains from one sample in a study of blood T cell repertoires in COVID-19. The assay was immunoSEQ multiplex PCR, and TCRdb's table has in-frame clones only and misses some. Among over 200,000 clones, approximately 90% were seen once, and the ten largest hold about 4.8%. Sequenced: peripheral blood. The receptors were sampled from a woman in her forties with acute or convalescent COVID-19. CDR3s include the opening cysteine and the closing phenylalanine or tryptophan. The D gene is left open where the match is weak. Clone size is stated in some rows and not others, as once, few, many or a class when expanded.

v_call: TRBV10-2
clone_size: -
j_call: TRBJ2-5
d_call: TRBD2
cdr3_aa: CASSGGGGITLGETQYF
cdr3_nt: TGCGCCAGCAGTGGGGGGGGAGGGATCACCCTGGGAGAGACCCAGTACTTC

v_call: TRBV19
clone_size: -
j_call: TRBJ1-4
d_call: TRBD1
cdr3_aa: CASRGQGVREKLFF
cdr3_nt: TGTGCCAGTAGAGGACAGGGCGTTCGGGAAAAACTGTTTTTT

v_call: TRBV9
clone_size: -
j_call: TRBJ1-2
d_call: -
cdr3_aa: CASSVDGGNGYTF
cdr3_nt: TGTGCCAGCAGCGTAGATGGAGGGAATGGCTACACCTTC

v_call: TRBV6-5
clone_size: -
j_call: TRBJ2-2
d_call: -
cdr3_aa: CASSQGHDTGELFF
cdr3_nt: TGTGCCAGCAGTCAGGGACACGACACCGGGGAGCTGTTTTTT

v_call: TRBV19
clone_size: -
j_call: TRBJ1-4
d_call: TRBD1
cdr3_aa: CASSIGTGGNREKLFF
cdr3_nt: TGTGCCAGTAGTATAGGAACAGGGGGCAACCGGGAAAAACTGTTTTTT

v_call: TRBV5-1
clone_size: -
j_call: TRBJ2-3
d_call: -
cdr3_aa: CASSLSAVTDTQYF
cdr3_nt: TGCGCCAGCAGCTTGTCAGCGGTAACAGATACGCAGTATTTT

v_call: TRBV5-6
clone_size: -
j_call: TRBJ1-6
d_call: TRBD1
cdr3_aa: CASSPTGPGSPLHF
cdr3_nt: TGTGCCAGCAGCCCGACAGGGCCCGGTTCACCCCTCCACTTT

v_call: TRBV18
clone_size: -
j_call: TRBJ1-4
d_call: TRBD1
cdr3_aa: CASSPTGAPATNEKLFF
cdr3_nt: TGTGCCAGCTCACCAACAGGGGCCCCCGCAACTAATGAAAAACTGTTTTTT

v_call: TRBV5-6
clone_size: -
j_call: TRBJ1-2
d_call: TRBD1
cdr3_aa: CASSRGQVLYTF
cdr3_nt: TGTGCCAGCAGCAGGGGACAGGTCCTATACACCTTC

v_call: TRBV4-1
clone_size: -
j_call: TRBJ2-1
d_call: -
cdr3_aa: CASSQGYTIRRDEQFF
cdr3_nt: TGCGCCAGCAGCCAAGGCTATACTATCAGACGGGATGAGCAGTTCTTC

v_call: TRBV18
clone_size: -
j_call: TRBJ2-5
d_call: -
cdr3_aa: CASSSDSQETQYF
cdr3_nt: TGTGCCAGCTCCTCGGACAGTCAAGAGACCCAGTACTTC

v_call: TRBV6-6
clone_size: -
j_call: TRBJ2-6
d_call: -
cdr3_aa: CASSYAGTGANVLTF
cdr3_nt: TGTGCCAGCAGTTACGCGGGGACTGGGGCCAACGTCCTGACTTTC

v_call: TRBV3-1/TRBV3-2
clone_size: -
j_call: TRBJ1-5
d_call: -
cdr3_aa: CASSHGGKGDQPQHF
cdr3_nt: TGTGCCAGCAGCCACGGGGGGAAGGGCGATCAGCCCCAGCATTTT

v_call: TRBV30
clone_size: once
j_call: TRBJ1-1
d_call: -
cdr3_aa: CAWQKQANTEAFF
cdr3_nt: TGTGCCTGGCAAAAACAGGCGAACACTGAAGCTTTCTTT

v_call: TRBV3-1/TRBV3-2
clone_size: -
j_call: TRBJ1-1
d_call: -
cdr3_aa: CASSPGQMLNTEAFF
cdr3_nt: TGTGCCAGCAGCCCCGGACAGATGCTGAACACTGAAGCTTTCTTT

v_call: TRBV2
clone_size: -
j_call: TRBJ2-5
d_call: TRBD1
cdr3_aa: CASSDRTGEETQYF
cdr3_nt: TGTGCCAGCAGTGACCGGACAGGGGAAGAGACCCAGTACTTC

v_call: TRBV4-1
clone_size: -
j_call: TRBJ2-4
d_call: TRBD2
cdr3_aa: CASSLPGGANIQYF
cdr3_nt: TGCGCCAGCAGCCTTCCCGGGGGGGCCAACATTCAGTACTTC

v_call: TRBV3-1/TRBV3-2
clone_size: -
j_call: TRBJ2-5
d_call: TRBD2
cdr3_aa: CASSQTPGLADQETQYF
cdr3_nt: TGTGCCAGCAGCCAAACGCCGGGACTAGCGGACCAAGAGACCCAGTACTTC

v_call: TRBV12-3/TRBV12-4
clone_size: -
j_call: TRBJ1-1
d_call: -
cdr3_aa: CASSLVRGMAFF
cdr3_nt: TGTGCCAGCAGTTTAGTCCGGGGAATGGCTTTCTTT

v_call: TRBV7-8
clone_size: -
j_call: TRBJ1-5
d_call: TRBD1
cdr3_aa: CASSLGGTGRGQPQHF
cdr3_nt: TGTGCCAGCAGCTTAGGAGGGACAGGGAGGGGACAGCCCCAGCATTTT

v_call: TRBV9
clone_size: -
j_call: TRBJ1-3
d_call: TRBD1
cdr3_aa: CASMPTGLPGNTIYF
cdr3_nt: TGTGCCAGCATGCCGACAGGGCTTCCTGGAAACACCATATATTTT

v_call: TRBV6-4
clone_size: -
j_call: TRBJ2-3
d_call: TRBD1
cdr3_aa: CATGQAGTDTQYF
cdr3_nt: TGTGCCACCGGACAGGCAGGCACAGATACGCAGTATTTT

v_call: TRBV5-6
clone_size: -
j_call: TRBJ1-2
d_call: TRBD1
cdr3_aa: CASSSRGYYHGYIF
cdr3_nt: TGTGCCAGCAGCTCCAGGGGGTACTACCATGGCTACATCTTC

v_call: TRBV2
clone_size: -
j_call: TRBJ2-1
d_call: TRBD1
cdr3_aa: CASSVLGQGANEQFF
cdr3_nt: TGTGCCAGCAGTGTCCTTGGCCAGGGGGCGAATGAGCAGTTCTTC

v_call: TRBV5-6
clone_size: -
j_call: TRBJ1-2
d_call: -
cdr3_aa: CASSLTTAPLNALGYTF
cdr3_nt: TGTGCCAGCAGCTTGACCACAGCCCCGCTGAATGCTTTAGGCTACACCTTC

v_call: TRBV2
clone_size: -
j_call: TRBJ1-3
d_call: -
cdr3_aa: CARTQPSGNTIYF
cdr3_nt: TGTGCCAGGACACAGCCCTCTGGAAACACCATATATTTT

v_call: TRBV7-3
clone_size: -
j_call: TRBJ2-2
d_call: TRBD1
cdr3_aa: CASSTRQGASGELFF
cdr3_nt: TGTGCCAGCAGTACTAGACAGGGGGCGTCCGGGGAGCTGTTTTTT

v_call: TRBV7-7
clone_size: -
j_call: TRBJ1-2
d_call: -
cdr3_aa: CASSSGCTF
cdr3_nt: TGTGCCAGCAGCTCCGGTTGCACCTTC

v_call: TRBV14
clone_size: -
j_call: TRBJ1-2
d_call: -
cdr3_aa: CASSQGWGGYGYTF
cdr3_nt: TGTGCCAGCAGCCAAGGGTGGGGGGGCTATGGCTACACCTTC

v_call: TRBV5-1
clone_size: -
j_call: TRBJ1-2
d_call: -
cdr3_aa: CASSGSVGENYGYTF
cdr3_nt: TGCGCCAGCAGCGGGAGTGTGGGAGAAAACTATGGCTACACCTTC

v_call: TRBV4-1
clone_size: -
j_call: TRBJ1-1
d_call: -
cdr3_aa: CASSQESGLTSQAFF
cdr3_nt: TGCGCCAGCAGCCAAGAATCAGGGCTCACATCCCAAGCTTTCTTT

v_call: TRBV24-1
clone_size: -
j_call: TRBJ1-2
d_call: TRBD1
cdr3_aa: CATSNGTGIFASSDYGYTF
cdr3_nt: TGTGCCACCAGTAACGGGACAGGGATCTTCGCTTCGTCGGACTATGGCTACACCTTC

v_call: TRBV4-1
clone_size: once
j_call: TRBJ1-5
d_call: -
cdr3_aa: CASSQGAGTRDQPQHF
cdr3_nt: TGCGCCAGCAGCCAGGGGGCAGGGACGCGGGATCAGCCCCAGCATTTT

v_call: TRBV2
clone_size: once
j_call: TRBJ1-2
d_call: -
cdr3_aa: CATQPDSFNYGYTF
cdr3_nt: TGTGCCACCCAACCGGACAGTTTTAACTATGGCTACACCTTC

v_call: TRBV7-6
clone_size: -
j_call: TRBJ1-6
d_call: -
cdr3_aa: CASSFTPDMSNSPLHF
cdr3_nt: TGTGCCAGCAGCTTTACCCCTGACATGTCTAATTCACCCCTCCACTTT

v_call: TRBV6-5
clone_size: -
j_call: TRBJ2-1
d_call: -
cdr3_aa: CASSDSVLENEQFF
cdr3_nt: TGTGCCAGCAGTGACTCGGTCCTAGAAAATGAGCAGTTCTTC

v_call: TRBV3-1/TRBV3-2
clone_size: -
j_call: TRBJ1-1
d_call: -
cdr3_aa: CASSHTTGNPEAFF
cdr3_nt: TGTGCCAGCAGCCATACGACAGGCAATCCTGAAGCTTTCTTT

v_call: TRBV20-1
clone_size: -
j_call: TRBJ2-2
d_call: -
cdr3_aa: CSASAVNSGELFF
cdr3_nt: TGCAGTGCTAGTGCGGTAAATTCGGGGGAGCTGTTTTTT

v_call: TRBV6-5
clone_size: once
j_call: TRBJ1-1
d_call: -
cdr3_aa: CASSWTGLEGTEAFF
cdr3_nt: TGTGCCAGCAGTTGGACTGGTCTCGAGGGCACTGAAGCTTTCTTT

v_call: TRBV19
clone_size: -
j_call: TRBJ1-3
d_call: -
cdr3_aa: CASRRKTGNTIYF
cdr3_nt: TGTGCCAGTAGACGTAAAACAGGAAACACCATATATTTT

v_call: TRBV6-5
clone_size: -
j_call: TRBJ2-1
d_call: TRBD2
cdr3_aa: CASKVTSGGAAQFF
cdr3_nt: TGTGCCAGCAAGGTTACTAGCGGGGGGGCCGCGCAGTTCTTC

v_call: TRBV18
clone_size: -
j_call: TRBJ2-2
d_call: TRBD1
cdr3_aa: CASSLRDSAPSVPTGELFF
cdr3_nt: TGTGCCAGCTCCCTCCGGGACAGTGCTCCATCGGTACCCACCGGGGAGCTGTTTTTT

v_call: TRBV9
clone_size: -
j_call: TRBJ1-3
d_call: TRBD1
cdr3_aa: CASSDGTDRSGNTIYF
cdr3_nt: TGTGCCAGCAGCGACGGGACAGACCGCTCTGGAAACACCATATATTTT

v_call: TRBV9
clone_size: once
j_call: TRBJ2-3
d_call: -
cdr3_aa: CASSVNAGSRDTQYF
cdr3_nt: TGTGCCAGCAGCGTAAATGCGGGGAGTCGCGATACGCAGTATTTT

v_call: TRBV19
clone_size: -
j_call: TRBJ2-2
d_call: -
cdr3_aa: CASSMGHMNTGELFF
cdr3_nt: TGTGCCAGTAGTATGGGACACATGAACACCGGGGAGCTGTTTTTT

v_call: TRBV5-1
clone_size: -
j_call: TRBJ2-3
d_call: TRBD2
cdr3_aa: CASSLDGTTSTDTQYF
cdr3_nt: TGCGCCAGCAGCTTGGATGGGACTACGAGCACAGATACGCAGTATTTT

v_call: TRBV11-2
clone_size: -
j_call: TRBJ2-3
d_call: TRBD2
cdr3_aa: CASSSRLAGTDTQYF
cdr3_nt: TGTGCCAGCAGCTCCAGACTAGCGGGTACAGATACGCAGTATTTT

v_call: TRBV19
clone_size: -
j_call: TRBJ1-1
d_call: TRBD1
cdr3_aa: CAATPGQGFFGEAFF
cdr3_nt: TGTGCCGCCACTCCGGGACAGGGGTTTTTCGGTGAAGCTTTCTTT

v_call: TRBV5-6
clone_size: -
j_call: TRBJ1-5
d_call: -
cdr3_aa: CASSIRIGGAGQPQHF
cdr3_nt: TGTGCCAGCAGCATCCGAATAGGGGGAGCAGGTCAGCCCCAGCATTTT

v_call: TRBV5-4
clone_size: -
j_call: TRBJ2-5
d_call: TRBD1
cdr3_aa: CASNPGTGGEETQYF
cdr3_nt: TGTGCCAGCAACCCAGGGACAGGGGGGGAAGAGACCCAGTACTTC

v_call: TRBV27
clone_size: few
j_call: TRBJ1-1
d_call: -
cdr3_aa: CASRSGYHLEAFF
cdr3_nt: TGTGCCAGCCGTTCAGGGTATCATTTGGAAGCTTTCTTT

v_call: TRBV7-2
clone_size: -
j_call: TRBJ2-5
d_call: -
cdr3_aa: CASSLQRETQYF
cdr3_nt: TGTGCCAGCAGCTTACAGCGGGAGACCCAGTACTTC

v_call: TRBV25-1
clone_size: -
j_call: TRBJ2-5
d_call: -
cdr3_aa: CASNRVQETQYF
cdr3_nt: TGTGCCAGCAACAGGGTCCAAGAGACCCAGTACTTC

v_call: TRBV19
clone_size: -
j_call: TRBJ1-1
d_call: -
cdr3_aa: CASSPRYRVNTEAFF
cdr3_nt: TGTGCCAGTAGTCCTCGTTACAGGGTGAACACTGAAGCTTTCTTT

v_call: TRBV4-1
clone_size: once
j_call: TRBJ1-5
d_call: -
cdr3_aa: CASSQGAPRVAGRRQPQHF
cdr3_nt: TGCGCCAGCAGCCAAGGAGCACCCCGGGTCGCGGGGAGAAGGCAGCCCCAGCATTTT

v_call: TRBV2
clone_size: -
j_call: TRBJ1-4
d_call: -
cdr3_aa: CASSIYRAPNEKLFF
cdr3_nt: TGTGCCAGCAGTATCTACAGGGCTCCTAATGAAAAACTGTTTTTT

v_call: TRBV10-3
clone_size: few
j_call: TRBJ1-1
d_call: -
cdr3_aa: CAISESGGRNTEAFF
cdr3_nt: TGTGCCATCAGTGAGTCGGGCGGGCGGAACACTGAAGCTTTCTTT